The 27 T cell receptor beta chains presented below share a single source sample, sequenced in a study of control samples from healthy donors and cancer patients. Libraries were prepared by immunoSEQ multiplex PCR; TCRdb keeps only in-frame clonotypes and omits some of them. This table has about 54,000 clones, 95% to 96% appearing once. The sequenced material came from blood. The receptors come from a woman in her 30s in good health.

The chain couples TRBV9 to TRBJ2-7, with D maybe TRBD1 (5 bases). Per the germline V gene, CDR1 is SGDLS and CDR2 is YYNGEE. CDR3 length: 12 residues. Trimming cost V 3 bases and J 7 bases, with 11 bases left between them. The CDR3 spells CASSGNDREQYF. The CDR3, as DNA: TGTGCCAGCAGCGGAAATGACAGAGAGCAGTACTTC.

The chain couples TRBV4-2 to TRBJ2-6; the D is unclear. Trimming shortened V by 0 bases and J by 1 base, and 7 bases separated the two germline ends. Per the germline V gene, CDR1 is LGHNA and CDR2 is YNFKEQ. This CDR3 is 16 amino acids long. The CDR3 DNA follows: TGTGCCAGCAGCCAAGATCTAGAGTCTGGGGCCAACGTCCTGACTTTC. Its protein product is CASSQDLESGANVLTF.

The V call is TRBV7-2, the J call TRBJ2-7; a possible D gene is TRBD1 (6 bases). V was shortened by 5 bases and J by 2 bases, with 16 bases between the two germline ends. This CDR3 is built from 15 residues. Germline CDR1 and CDR2: SGHTA and FQGNSA. CDR3 residues: CASSTDGTNAYEQYF. In DNA form, the CDR3 reads TGTGCCAGCAGCACAGACGGGACAAACGCCTACGAGCAGTACTTC. Using reference TRBV7-2 and TRBJ2-7 for the parts outside the CDR3, the full variable domain is GAGVSQSPSNKVTEKGKDVELRCDPISGHTALYWYRQSLGQGLEFLIYFQGNSAPDKSGLPSDRFSAERTGGSVSTLTIQRTQQEDSAVYLCASSTDGTNAYEQYFGPGTRLTVT.

This clone was seen more than once but under ten times. V usage is TRBV9 and J usage is TRBJ1-3; D is ambiguous. Germline V CDR1 and CDR2: SGDLS, YYNGEE. Trimming left V 0 bases short and J 0 bases short, with 19 bases between. The CDR3 consists of 19 residues. Here the CDR3 reads CASSVDGGTVGGSGNTIYF. CDR3 nucleotides: TGTGCCAGCAGCGTAGATGGAGGAACGGTGGGAGGCTCTGGAAACACCATATATTTT.

The chain recombines TRBV6-6 with TRBJ2-1; D could derive from TRBD1 or TRBD2 (8 bases each). The V end lost 5 bases, the J end lost 3 bases, and 20 bases lay between the germline ends. The germline V gene encodes CDR1 MNHNY and CDR2 SVGAGI (reference sequence). This CDR3 comprises 17 residues. The chain's CDR3 is CASSPREGTGFYNEQFF. As DNA, the CDR3 is TGTGCCAGCAGTCCACGGGAGGGGACAGGCTTCTACAATGAGCAGTTCTTC.

The chain joins TRBV29-1 to TRBJ2-7; 9 nucleotides align to TRBD2. The length of the CDR3 is 15 residues. V was clipped by 3 bases and J by 5 bases; unmatched bases: 11. The germline CDR1 and CDR2 sequences are SQVTM and ANQGSEA. CDR3 region: CSVEVPSGTSNEQYF. CDR3 nucleotides: TGCAGCGTTGAGGTCCCTAGCGGGACTTCGAACGAGCAGTACTTC.

The genes are TRBV4-1 and TRBJ2-7; 8 nucleotides agree with TRBD2. The trim removed 1 base at V and 2 bases at J, leaving 10 bases unmatched. Germline CDR1 MGHRA, CDR2 YSYEKL. The CDR3 sequence is 17 residues long. DNA of the CDR3: TGCGCCAGCAGCCAAGTTGGGTCGGGAGGGTTCGCCTACGAGCAGTACTTC. Translated: CASSQVGSGGFAYEQYF.

This chain uses TRBV5-1 with TRBJ1-1; 9 bases map to TRBD1. In germline, CDR1 is SGHRS, CDR2 YFSETQ. J gave up 0 bases and V 4 bases, and 4 bases lay outside the gene matches. CDR3 length: 15 amino acids. The CDR3 nucleotides are TGCGCCAGCAGCCCGGGACAGGGAATGAACACTGAAGCTTTCTTT. It translates to CASSPGQGMNTEAFF. Full variable domain (rest looked up from reference TRBV5-1 and TRBJ1-1): KAGVTQTPRYLIKTRGQQVTLSCSPISGHRSVSWYQQTPGQGLQFLFEYFSETQRNKGNFPGRFSGRQFSNSRSEMNVSTLELGDSALYLCASSPGQGMNTEAFFGQGTRLTVV.

The chain carries TRBV28 and TRBJ2-7, with 7 nucleotides matching TRBD2. The CDR3 extends over 15 amino acids. Germline CDR1 is MDHEN and CDR2 is SYDVKM. The V gene end was trimmed by 5 bases and the J gene end by 9 bases; junction bases not matched to a gene: 16. The CDR3 DNA reads TGTGCCAGCAGTGTCCCTAGCGGAACGTTACGTGGGCAGTACTTC. Amino acids: CASSVPSGTLRGQYF.

V is TRBV5-4 and J is TRBJ2-5; TRBD1 aligns across 11 bases. Germline-derived CDR1 and CDR2 are SGHNT and YYREEE (reference sequence). CDR3 length: 13 residues. The trim removed 7 bases at V and 6 bases at J, leaving 5 bases unmatched. CDR3 sequence (DNA): TGTGCCAGCGGAGGGACAGGGGGAAAGACCCAGTACTTC. It specifies CASGGTGGKTQYF.

The chain has TRBV5-1 and TRBJ1-2; 8 bases map to TRBD1. After removal of 1 base from V and 6 bases from J, the junction contained 11 bases not matched to a gene. Germline loops: CDR1 SGHRS, CDR2 YFSETQ. This CDR3 spans 16 amino acids. CDR3 loop: CASSLWPWTGLHGYTF. The CDR3 coding sequence is TGCGCCAGCAGCTTGTGGCCCTGGACAGGGTTGCATGGCTACACCTTC. Looking up the rest from reference TRBV5-1 and TRBJ1-2 gives the full variable domain: KAGVTQTPRYLIKTRGQQVTLSCSPISGHRSVSWYQQTPGQGLQFLFEYFSETQRNKGNFPGRFSGRQFSNSRSEMNVSTLELGDSALYLCASSLWPWTGLHGYTFGSGTRLTVV.

This clone showed up just once. This sequence joins TRBV2 and TRBJ2-4; 7 bases are a match to TRBD2. The germline V gene encodes CDR1 SNHLY and CDR2 FYNNEI. The CDR3 is 15 amino acids. Trimming removed 0 bases from V and 15 bases from J; junction bases left unmatched: 14. As DNA, the CDR3 is TGTGCCAGCAGTGAAGCTGGACTACTAGCGCACCGGGGGTACTTC. Protein: CASSEAGLLAHRGYF.

V gene TRBV7-9 combines with J gene TRBJ2-2, with 7 bases lining up with TRBD2. The CDR3 runs 15 residues. CDR1 is SEHNR, CDR2 FQNEAQ, per germline (reference sequence). With V trimmed by 1 base and J by 6 bases, 5 bases remained unmatched. The CDR3 DNA reads as TGTGCCAGCAGCTTAGATGCGGGAGTTGCCGGGGAGCTGTTTTTT. This translates into CASSLDAGVAGELFF.

Only a few counts were recorded for this clone. V and J are TRBV3-1 (or the pseudogene TRBV3-2) and TRBJ2-7; 8 nucleotides align to TRBD2. Germline trimming cut 6 bases from V and 1 base from J; bases unmatched to any gene: 14. This CDR3 has 17 amino acids. The germline V gene has CDR1 LGHDT and CDR2 YNNKEL (reference sequence). CDR3 sequence: CASSDAVKGGRSYEQYF. The CDR3 nucleotides read TGTGCCAGCAGTGATGCGGTAAAAGGCGGGAGGTCCTACGAGCAGTACTTC.

This chain uses TRBV19 with TRBJ1-1, with a weak D call TRBD1 (5 bases). In germline, CDR1 is LNHDA, CDR2 SQIVND (reference sequence). The V end was cut by 5 bases, the J end by 5 bases, with 15 bases between. The CDR3 extends over 14 amino acids. The CDR3 loop reads CASSVKSGRTEAFF. The DNA for the CDR3 is TGTGCCAGTAGTGTGAAATCAGGGCGGACTGAAGCTTTCTTT.

This clone showed up just a few times. This chain links TRBV10-1 with TRBJ2-3, with D possibly TRBD2 on 6 matching bases. The germline gives CDR1 WNHNN, CDR2 SYGVQD (reference sequence). Between the trimmed V and J ends, which lost 3 bases and 2 bases, there was a span of 15 bases. The CDR3 contains 16 residues. CDR3 protein: CASSDLGLTHTDTQYF. The CDR3 nucleotides read TGCGCCAGCAGTGACCTGGGACTGACACACACAGATACGCAGTATTTT.

The chain has TRBV6-5 and TRBJ1-2, with D possibly being TRBD1 (5 bases). This CDR3 has 15 amino acids. The V gene's germline CDR1 is MNHEY and CDR2 SVGAGI. With 2 bases removed from V and 5 bases from J, the gap between germline ends came to 15 bases. The CDR3 DNA sequence: TGTGCCAGCAGTTACGGCCAGGGAGGGTGGTATGGCTACACCTTC. Its protein product is CASSYGQGGWYGYTF.

The chain employs TRBV19 and TRBJ1-5, with D possibly TRBD1 on 6 matching bases. The V gene's germline CDR1 is LNHDA and CDR2 SQIVND (reference sequence). This CDR3 has 16 residues. The V and J ends lost 10 bases and 1 base respectively, with 20 bases between them. DNA of the CDR3: TGTGCCACCCAAAACCGCAGGGGCGAGAGCAATCAGCCCCAGCATTTT. It encodes CATQNRRGESNQPQHF.

CDR3 loop: CATSRGPRGVGTEAFF. As DNA, the CDR3 is TGTGCCACCAGCCGGGGACCCCGAGGGGTTGGCACTGAAGCTTTCTTT. The chain has TRBV15 and TRBJ1-1, with D maybe TRBD1 (5 bases). The CDR3 is 16 amino acids. The V end lost 5 bases, the J end lost 4 bases, and 20 bases lay between the germline ends. Germline loops: CDR1 LNHNV, CDR2 YYDKDF (reference sequence). The full variable domain, rest sourced from reference TRBV15 and TRBJ1-1, is DAMVIQNPRYQVTQFGKPVTLSCSQTLNHNVMYWYQQKSSQAPKLLFHYYDKDFNNEADTPDNFQSRRPNTSFCFLDIRSPGLGDTAMYLCATSRGPRGVGTEAFFGQGTRLTVV.

The V gene is TRBV28, the J gene TRBJ1-1; tentative D call: TRBD1 (5 bases). This CDR3 is 17 amino acids long. Trimming took 2 bases from V and 1 from J, leaving 17 bases between them. Germline V gives CDR1 MDHEN, CDR2 SYDVKM. As DNA, the CDR3 is TGTGCCAGCAGTTTAAGCATCAGGGAATTGGGGAACACTGAAGCTTTCTTT. Translation: CASSLSIRELGNTEAFF.

The chain recombines TRBV28 with TRBJ1-1; no reliable D call. The germline V gene encodes CDR1 MDHEN and CDR2 SYDVKM. Trimming took 6 bases from V and 1 from J, leaving 6 bases between them. CDR3 size: 12 residues. The CDR3 nucleotides are TGTGCCAGCAGGGGAGGGAACACTGAAGCTTTCTTT. Translating gives CASRGGNTEAFF. Filled out from reference TRBV28 and TRBJ1-1, the complete variable domain reads DVKVTQSSRYLVKRTGEKVFLECVQDMDHENMFWYRQDPGLGLRLIYFSYDVKMKEKGDIPEGYSVSREKKERFSLILESASTNQTSMYLCASRGGNTEAFFGQGTRLTVV.

J is TRBJ1-1 and V is TRBV4-1; TRBD1 might be the D (5 bases). CDR1 and CDR2 from the germline V gene are MGHRA and YSYEKL. V dropped 4 bases and J dropped 5 bases, with 17 bases sitting between them. This CDR3 contains 15 residues. The CDR3 sequence: CASSLRVSTETEAFF. Written as DNA, the CDR3 is TGCGCCAGCAGCCTCAGGGTCTCTACTGAAACTGAAGCTTTCTTT.

The chain couples TRBV6-5 to TRBJ1-5; the D is unclear. Looked up from germline, CDR1 is MNHEY and CDR2 is SVGAGI. Trimming removed 0 bases at V and 8 bases at J, with 8 bases between. This CDR3 comprises 13 residues. CDR3 protein: CASSYSMWEPQHF. The CDR3 DNA is TGTGCCAGCAGTTACTCGATGTGGGAGCCCCAGCATTTT.

The V gene is TRBV12-3 or TRBV12-4, the J gene TRBJ1-2; D ambiguous. There are 13 residues in the CDR3. Trimming stripped 3 bases from V and 4 bases from J, with 9 bases between. The CDR3 nucleotides are TGTGCCAGCAGTTTCGGCCAGTTCTATGGCTACACCTTC. This sequence encodes CASSFGQFYGYTF.

V and J are TRBV10-2 and TRBJ2-5; D not certain. The CDR3 runs 15 residues. Germline CDR1 and CDR2: WSHSY and SAAADI. Trimming took 7 bases from V and 2 from J, leaving 17 bases between them. The CDR3 protein is CASKETGYFQETQYF. CDR3 coding DNA: TGCGCCAGCAAGGAAACCGGCTACTTTCAAGAGACCCAGTACTTC.

The CDR3, as DNA: TGCGCCAGCAGCTTCCGGTATGGAAATGAGCAGTTCTTC. Protein product: CASSFRYGNEQFF. The rearrangement joins TRBV5-1 to TRBJ2-1; D is uncertain. Trimming removed 2 bases from V and 7 bases from J, with 10 bases in between. This CDR3 contains 13 residues. Germline loops: CDR1 SGHRS, CDR2 YFSETQ.

This clone was observed a single time. The chain uses TRBV5-1 and TRBJ2-1; 10 bases line up with TRBD2. Losses at the gene ends were 0 bases for V and 3 bases for J; bases not matched to a gene: 3. This CDR3 is 16 amino acids long. Germline CDR1 SGHRS, CDR2 YFSETQ. CDR3 in DNA: TGCGCCAGCAGCTTGGAGGGACTAGCGATCTACAATGAGCAGTTCTTC. Translated: CASSLEGLAIYNEQFF.